Sequencing of this T cell receptor (beta chain) was carried out in a study of spatial heterogeneity in lung cancer. Findings of the study overall: There was tracking of ubiquitous and regional nonsynonymous mutations by the respective counts of ubiquitous and regional expanded TCRs. Tracking of tumor mutation counts was seen in expanded intratumoral alpha and beta TCR counts.

Trimming removed 4 bases from V and 5 bases from J; junction bases left unmatched: 2. CDR1 and CDR2 (germline): SQVTM, ANQGSEA. The CDR3 is 13 amino acids. In this sample, this clonotype turned up many times. Its matching antigen is unknown. This beta chain represents an off-target read in a library built for alpha chains; its size is of limited meaning. Time point denoted: sample taken at primary tumor resection. The approximately 79 donors had untreated early-stage non-small cell lung cancer. The sequenced material consisted of unsorted whole RNA from tumor, nontumor lung or frozen PBMC. MiXCR, run by TCRdb on the 5' RACE reads, gives a single entry per CDR3 protein. The sample shows about 8,100 distinct CDR3 sequences, around 13% of them seen only once.

The chain carries TRBV29-1 and TRBJ2-6; 7 bases agree with TRBD1. The sequence came from a male donor with early-stage non-small cell lung cancer. Source: lung tumor tissue, taken at surgery. The CDR3 spells CSVATGRANVLTF. The CDR3 DNA is TGCAGCGTTGCGACAGGGAGGGCCAACGTCCTGACTTTC.